This TCR beta chain is from a study of blood T cells in healthy people across ages. Findings of the study overall: PBMCs left unsorted prevented a conclusive naive versus antigen-experienced comparison.

About this clonotype itself: Its specificity is not known. Relative to the germline gene, one junction end is altered; a read error may explain this.

The authors ran a second PCR of about 7 to 11 cycles using a sample-barcoded 5' primer and a J-beta primer mix. TCRdb processed the 5' RACE reads anew with MiXCR; each CDR3 protein has one entry. The sample consists of 1.5 million to 2 million distinct CDR3 sequences, under 30% of them appearing once. This CDR3 is 13 amino acids long. CDR1 SGHRS and CDR2 YFSETQ come from the germline V gene. Sample donors were healthy Caucasian individuals that came from Russia, aged 6 to 90. Roughly 10 milliliters of peripheral blood were drawn from each donor into EDTA-treated tubes. This chain links TRBV5-1 with TRBJ2-3, with D tentatively TRBD1 (6 bases). The sequencing sample was made of blood. The TCR comes from a woman aged 30 to 39 in good health. CDR3 protein: CANSAGQSDTQYF. DNA for the CDR3: TGCGCCAACAGCGCTGGACAGTCTGATACGCAGTATTTT.